Each of the 8 T cell receptor beta chains below was sequenced from the same sample in a study of shared clonotypes between healthy human individuals. The repertoire was sequenced with immunoSEQ multiplex PCR; TCRdb's copy has only in-frame clones and lacks some. This sample has about 1,500,000 clones; more than 95% occur once, and the top ten carry 1% to 1.5%. Sequenced sample: naive CD4+ T cells sorted from blood. Subset indicated: CD45RA+ positively selected. These receptors were obtained from a man aged 25-40 years in good health.

This sequence joins TRBV14 and TRBJ2-1; the D is unclear. The CDR3 has 17 amino acids. The ends were cut back, 0 bases at V and 0 bases at J, with 12 bases in the middle. The germline V gene encodes CDR1 SGHDN and CDR2 FVKESK. In nucleotides, the CDR3 is TGTGCCAGCAGCCAAGAGTACAATTCGAACTCCTACAATGAGCAGTTCTTC. It translates to CASSQEYNSNSYNEQFF.

Notes on this clone: This same CDR3 is encoded by further DNA sequences in the sample. The chain couples TRBV28 to TRBJ1-2; no clear D gene. Germline V gives CDR1 MDHEN, CDR2 SYDVKM. The CDR3 is 11 residues long. Trimming stripped 4 bases from V and 5 bases from J, with 5 bases between. In nucleotides, the CDR3 is TGTGCCAGCAGTTCCAATTATGGCTACACCTTC. Translation gives CASSSNYGYTF.

The chain links TRBV6-4 to TRBJ2-1, with 12 nucleotides matching TRBD2. The CDR3 extends over 14 amino acids. V trimming: 5 bases; J trimming: 6 bases; junction bases outside the gene matches: 2. CDR1 is MRHNA, CDR2 SNTAGT, per germline. CDR3 nucleotide sequence: TGTGCCAGCAGTCGACTAGCGGGAGTCAATGAGCAGTTCTTC. Its translation: CASSRLAGVNEQFF.

The V call is TRBV4-3, the J call TRBJ1-2; D ambiguous. Deletions cut 0 bases from V and 8 bases from J, with 13 bases between. This CDR3 comprises 14 residues. Germline V gene sequence: CDR1 LGHNA, CDR2 YSLEER. The CDR3 reads CASSQESRTRGYTF. In DNA, the CDR3 is TGCGCCAGCAGCCAAGAGTCACGTACGAGGGGCTACACCTTC.

The chain is built from TRBV5-1 and TRBJ1-2; D gene unclear. Trimming removed 4 bases at V and 3 bases at J, with 10 bases between. Germline V CDR1 and CDR2: SGHRS, YFSETQ. The CDR3 covers 13 residues. The DNA for the CDR3 is TGCGCCAGCAGCCAAATCGGGGACTATGGCTACACCTTC. It encodes CASSQIGDYGYTF.

The chain carries TRBV30 and TRBJ2-2, with 8 bases aligning to TRBD2. Germline trimming cut 0 bases from V and 1 base from J; bases unmatched to any gene: 7. This CDR3 comprises 17 residues. Germline values: CDR1 GTSNPN, CDR2 SVGIG (reference sequence). The CDR3 spells CAWSVPELAVNTGELFF. CDR3 in DNA: TGTGCCTGGAGTGTACCAGAACTAGCGGTGAACACCGGGGAGCTGTTTTTT.

In nucleotides, the CDR3 is TGTGCCAGCAGTTTATTAGGGCGGGACTGGACCTACGAGCAGTACTTC. This gives the protein CASSLLGRDWTYEQYF. This chain connects TRBV28 to TRBJ2-7; TRBD2 might be the D (6 bases). V lost 1 base and J lost 2, with 15 bases in between. Germline V CDR1 and CDR2: MDHEN, SYDVKM. The CDR3 is made up of 16 amino acids.

This chain uses TRBV6-6 with TRBJ2-7; D ambiguous. V was clipped by 11 bases and J by 1 base, with 18 bases between them. The germline CDR1 and CDR2 sequences are MNHNY and SVGAGI (reference sequence). The CDR3 has 14 amino acids. The CDR3 nucleotides are TGTGCCGGGAAAAGCTCACTCAGTTCCTACGAGCAGTACTTC. It translates to CAGKSSLSSYEQYF.